Listed below are T cell receptor beta chains from one sample, sequenced in a study of cytomegalovirus exposure and HLA in healthy donors. Here immunoSEQ multiplex PCR was the method, and the copy in TCRdb shows in-frame clones only, minus some. In the table there are hundreds of thousands of clones, approximately 84% of which are singletons. The sample was PBMCs. These TCRs come from a girl between 2 and 10 years old in good health and CMV-seronegative. Both conserved end residues are trimmed from each CDR3. The order of the fields is D gene, V gene, J gene, CDR3 protein. D genes are given only for firm matches.

D gene: .; V gene: TRBV2; J gene: TRBJ1-4; CDR3 protein: ASSEEGINEKLF
D gene: TRBD1; V gene: TRBV5-1; J gene: TRBJ2-6; CDR3 protein: ASSLKWKFGTGQPSGANVLT
D gene: TRBD2; V gene: TRBV2; J gene: TRBJ2-1; CDR3 protein: ASSIGLAGGHEQF
D gene: TRBD1; V gene: TRBV10-2; J gene: TRBJ1-4; CDR3 protein: ASSGERGTGKLF
D gene: TRBD2; V gene: TRBV10-3; J gene: TRBJ2-7; CDR3 protein: AISGGLGSYEQY
D gene: .; V gene: TRBV5-1; J gene: TRBJ2-1; CDR3 protein: ASSLDSPNEQF
D gene: TRBD1; V gene: TRBV6-5; J gene: TRBJ1-5; CDR3 protein: ASSLGDSGNQPQH
D gene: .; V gene: TRBV10-3; J gene: TRBJ1-2; CDR3 protein: AISESNGGGHGYT
D gene: TRBD1; V gene: TRBV7-3; J gene: TRBJ1-2; CDR3 protein: ASSEPGQGSGYT
D gene: TRBD2; V gene: TRBV5-1; J gene: TRBJ2-2; CDR3 protein: ASSSSSGRSVGELF
D gene: .; V gene: TRBV29-1; J gene: TRBJ2-7; CDR3 protein: SVEAGKGYERY
D gene: TRBD2; V gene: TRBV6-6; J gene: TRBJ2-7; CDR3 protein: ASSYAGGLSRDEQY
D gene: TRBD1; V gene: TRBV7-6; J gene: TRBJ1-2; CDR3 protein: ASSLTTGSYGYT
D gene: .; V gene: TRBV10-2; J gene: TRBJ2-1; CDR3 protein: ASSDLGGYNEQF
D gene: TRBD2; V gene: TRBV5-1; J gene: TRBJ2-5; CDR3 protein: ASSLREGGLETQY
D gene: .; V gene: TRBV4-2; J gene: TRBJ1-1; CDR3 protein: ASSQEKQVEAF
D gene: TRBD1; V gene: TRBV5-4; J gene: TRBJ1-2; CDR3 protein: ASSLGTGQYGYT
D gene: .; V gene: TRBV29-1; J gene: TRBJ1-2; CDR3 protein: SVTGFWYGYT
D gene: .; V gene: TRBV6-5; J gene: TRBJ1-4; CDR3 protein: ASSLGRTGRGLF
D gene: TRBD1; V gene: TRBV5-1; J gene: TRBJ1-1; CDR3 protein: ASSPDRGLVNTEAF
D gene: .; V gene: TRBV6-1; J gene: TRBJ2-3; CDR3 protein: ASKEGRGTDTQY
D gene: TRBD2; V gene: TRBV19; J gene: TRBJ2-1; CDR3 protein: ASSLTLWGLAGAYNEQF
D gene: .; V gene: TRBV19; J gene: TRBJ1-1; CDR3 protein: ASSLRGEAF
D gene: TRBD1; V gene: TRBV4-1; J gene: TRBJ1-4; CDR3 protein: ASSQADRGRGRNEKLF
D gene: .; V gene: TRBV5-1; J gene: TRBJ1-1; CDR3 protein: ASSLGRNTEAF
D gene: TRBD1; V gene: TRBV6-5; J gene: TRBJ2-4; CDR3 protein: ASSYAGGQGVNIQY
D gene: TRBD1; V gene: TRBV7-8; J gene: TRBJ1-4; CDR3 protein: ASSFLRDRASEKLF
D gene: .; V gene: TRBV6-1; J gene: TRBJ2-5; CDR3 protein: ASSVGRGETQY
D gene: .; V gene: TRBV20-1; J gene: TRBJ2-7; CDR3 protein: SAVSSYEQY
D gene: .; V gene: TRBV4-1; J gene: TRBJ1-1; CDR3 protein: ASSPISRGTEAF
D gene: .; V gene: TRBV5-1; J gene: TRBJ1-1; CDR3 protein: ASGRGVNTEAF
D gene: .; V gene: TRBV10-2; J gene: TRBJ1-2; CDR3 protein: ASTDSAVGYT
D gene: TRBD1; V gene: TRBV5-1; J gene: TRBJ2-7; CDR3 protein: ASSLGQGYYEQY
D gene: .; V gene: TRBV14; J gene: TRBJ2-5; CDR3 protein: ASSPHLGETQY
D gene: .; V gene: TRBV6-5; J gene: TRBJ1-3; CDR3 protein: ASSYRQGGGNTIY
D gene: TRBD2; V gene: TRBV5-1; J gene: TRBJ2-1; CDR3 protein: ASSLGLAGWLIGYNEQF
D gene: TRBD1; V gene: TRBV18; J gene: TRBJ1-5; CDR3 protein: ASSRDRDQPQH
D gene: TRBD1; V gene: TRBV5-4; J gene: TRBJ2-7; CDR3 protein: ASSFDRGPYEQY
D gene: TRBD2; V gene: TRBV2; J gene: TRBJ2-7; CDR3 protein: ASLSGLAAYEQY
D gene: .; V gene: TRBV27; J gene: TRBJ2-1; CDR3 protein: ASSSAGKYNEQF
D gene: TRBD1; V gene: TRBV19; J gene: TRBJ2-3; CDR3 protein: ASSNGTGVTDTQY
D gene: .; V gene: TRBV5-1; J gene: TRBJ1-1; CDR3 protein: ASSLSGGLGNTEAF
D gene: .; V gene: TRBV9; J gene: TRBJ2-5; CDR3 protein: ASSVVPRETQY
D gene: TRBD1; V gene: TRBV5-1; J gene: TRBJ1-2; CDR3 protein: ASSLTRDSSYGYT
D gene: .; V gene: TRBV14; J gene: TRBJ1-2; CDR3 protein: ASSQDSGGRIYGYT
D gene: .; V gene: TRBV27; J gene: TRBJ2-5; CDR3 protein: ASSLVPGRGAPETQY
D gene: .; V gene: TRBV6-1; J gene: .; CDR3 protein: ASSWSYEQY
D gene: TRBD2; V gene: TRBV5-4; J gene: TRBJ2-7; CDR3 protein: ASSFKLAGDQY
D gene: TRBD2; V gene: TRBV18; J gene: TRBJ2-5; CDR3 protein: ASSRGTSGRETQY
D gene: TRBD2; V gene: TRBV12-5; J gene: TRBJ2-3; CDR3 protein: ASGLGLAVNTDTQY
D gene: .; V gene: TRBV4-1; J gene: TRBJ1-1; CDR3 protein: ASSQDPTLNTEAF
D gene: .; V gene: TRBV5-6; J gene: TRBJ2-1; CDR3 protein: ASSLGTIWYNEQF
D gene: TRBD1; V gene: TRBV27; J gene: TRBJ1-1; CDR3 protein: ASSLGQGVQNTEAF
D gene: .; V gene: TRBV11-2; J gene: TRBJ2-3; CDR3 protein: ASSLRRGGTSTDTQY
D gene: .; V gene: TRBV2; J gene: TRBJ1-1; CDR3 protein: ASSGGAGLDTEAF